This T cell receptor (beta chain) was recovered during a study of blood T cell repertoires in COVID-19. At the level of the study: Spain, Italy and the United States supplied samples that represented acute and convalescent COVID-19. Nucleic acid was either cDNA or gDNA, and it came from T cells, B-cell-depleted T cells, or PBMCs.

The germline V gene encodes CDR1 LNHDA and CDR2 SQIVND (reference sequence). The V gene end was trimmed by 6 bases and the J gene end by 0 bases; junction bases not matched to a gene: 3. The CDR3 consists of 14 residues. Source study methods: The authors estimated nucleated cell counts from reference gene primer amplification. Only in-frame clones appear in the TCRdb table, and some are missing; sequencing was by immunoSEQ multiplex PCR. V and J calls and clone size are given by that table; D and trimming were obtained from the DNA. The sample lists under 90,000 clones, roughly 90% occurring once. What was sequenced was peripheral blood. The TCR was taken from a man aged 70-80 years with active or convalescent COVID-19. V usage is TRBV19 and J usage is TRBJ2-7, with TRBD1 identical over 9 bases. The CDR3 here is CASRGQGSSYEQYF. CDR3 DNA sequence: TGTGCCAGTAGAGGACAGGGGAGCTCCTACGAGCAGTACTTC.